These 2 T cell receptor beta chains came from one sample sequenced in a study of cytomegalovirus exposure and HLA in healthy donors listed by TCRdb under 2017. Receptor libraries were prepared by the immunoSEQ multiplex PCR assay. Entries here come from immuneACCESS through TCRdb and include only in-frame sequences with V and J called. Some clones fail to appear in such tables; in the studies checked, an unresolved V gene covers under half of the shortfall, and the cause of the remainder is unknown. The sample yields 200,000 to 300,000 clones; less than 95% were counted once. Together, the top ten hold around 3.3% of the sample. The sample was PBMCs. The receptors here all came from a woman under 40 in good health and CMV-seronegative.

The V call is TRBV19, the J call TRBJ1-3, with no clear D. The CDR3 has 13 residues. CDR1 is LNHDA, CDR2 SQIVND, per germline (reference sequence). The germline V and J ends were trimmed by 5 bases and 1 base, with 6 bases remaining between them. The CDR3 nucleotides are TGTGCCAGTAGTTCTGATTCTGGAAACACCATATATTTT. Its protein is CASSSDSGNTIYF.

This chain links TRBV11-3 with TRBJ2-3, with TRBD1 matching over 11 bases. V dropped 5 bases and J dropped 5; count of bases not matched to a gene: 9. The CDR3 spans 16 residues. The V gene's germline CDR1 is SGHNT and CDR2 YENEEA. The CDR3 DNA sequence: TGTGCCAGCAGCCAAGCCGGGACAGGGGGTATAGATACGCAGTATTTT. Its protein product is CASSQAGTGGIDTQYF.